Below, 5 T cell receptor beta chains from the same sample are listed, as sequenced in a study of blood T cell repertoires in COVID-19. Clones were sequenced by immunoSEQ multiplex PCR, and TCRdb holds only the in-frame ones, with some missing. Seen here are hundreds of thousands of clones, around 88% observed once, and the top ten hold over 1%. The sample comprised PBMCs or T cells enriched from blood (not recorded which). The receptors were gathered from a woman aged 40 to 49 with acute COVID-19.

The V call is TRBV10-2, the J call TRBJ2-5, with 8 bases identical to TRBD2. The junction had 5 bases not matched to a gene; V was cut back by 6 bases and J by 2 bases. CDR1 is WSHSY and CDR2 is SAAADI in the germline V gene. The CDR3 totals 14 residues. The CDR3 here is CASRRAGEQETQYF. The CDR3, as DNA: TGCGCCAGCAGGCGAGCGGGAGAGCAAGAGACCCAGTACTTC.

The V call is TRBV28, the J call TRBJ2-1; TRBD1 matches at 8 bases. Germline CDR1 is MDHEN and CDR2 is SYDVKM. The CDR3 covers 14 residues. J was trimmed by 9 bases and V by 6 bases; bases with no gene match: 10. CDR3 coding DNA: TGTGCCAGCAGACCCGGACCACAGGGGGGTGAGCAGTTCTTC. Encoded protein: CASRPGPQGGEQFF.

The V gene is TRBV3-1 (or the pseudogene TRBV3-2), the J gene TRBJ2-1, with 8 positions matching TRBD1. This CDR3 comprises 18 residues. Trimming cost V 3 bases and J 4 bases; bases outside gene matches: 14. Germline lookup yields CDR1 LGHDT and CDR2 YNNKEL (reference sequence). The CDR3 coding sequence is TGTGCCAGCAGCCACCGGGACAGGAAAAAACAAACATACAATGAGCAGTTCTTC. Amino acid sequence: CASSHRDRKKQTYNEQFF.

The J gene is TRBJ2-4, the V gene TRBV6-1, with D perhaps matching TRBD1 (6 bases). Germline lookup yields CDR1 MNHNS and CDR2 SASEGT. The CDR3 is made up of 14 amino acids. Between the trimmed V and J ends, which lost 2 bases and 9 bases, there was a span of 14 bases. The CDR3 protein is CASSESRGSGIQYF. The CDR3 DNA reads TGTGCCAGCAGTGAATCGAGGGGGTCGGGCATTCAGTACTTC.

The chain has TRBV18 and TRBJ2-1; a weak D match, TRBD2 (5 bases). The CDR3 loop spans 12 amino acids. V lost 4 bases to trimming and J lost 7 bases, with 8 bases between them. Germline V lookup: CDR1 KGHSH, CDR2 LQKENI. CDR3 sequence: CASSLGRNEQFF. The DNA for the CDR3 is TGTGCCAGCTCACTTGGGAGAAATGAGCAGTTCTTC.